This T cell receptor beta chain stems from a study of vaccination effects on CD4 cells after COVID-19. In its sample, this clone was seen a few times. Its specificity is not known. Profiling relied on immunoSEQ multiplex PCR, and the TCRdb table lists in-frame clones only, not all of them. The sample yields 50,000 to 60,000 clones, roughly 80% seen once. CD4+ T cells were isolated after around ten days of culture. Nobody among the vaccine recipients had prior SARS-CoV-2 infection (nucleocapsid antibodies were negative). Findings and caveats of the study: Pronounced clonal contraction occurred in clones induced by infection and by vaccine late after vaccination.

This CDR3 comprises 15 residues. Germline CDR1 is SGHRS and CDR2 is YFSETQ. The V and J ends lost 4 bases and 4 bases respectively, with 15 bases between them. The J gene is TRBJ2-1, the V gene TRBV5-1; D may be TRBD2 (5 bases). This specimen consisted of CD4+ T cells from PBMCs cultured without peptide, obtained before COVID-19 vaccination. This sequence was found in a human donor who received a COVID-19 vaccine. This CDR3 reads CASSLGDGRYNEQFF. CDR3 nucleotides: TGCGCCAGCAGCCTCGGGGATGGAAGGTACAATGAGCAGTTCTTC.